The T cell receptor (beta chain) under discussion was sequenced for a study of post-analysis software for immune sequencing data. Study summary: The cohort encompassed relapsing-remitting, secondary progressive and progressive-relapsing multiple sclerosis disease courses. Findings of the study overall: TRBV5-6, TRBV5-1 and TRBV20-1 belonged to a set of five TRBV segments that were more frequent in patients than controls. Significantly decreased normalized Chao1 diversity was recorded for multiple sclerosis patients relative to controls.

Unique molecular identifiers were carried by the TCR beta cDNA libraries. TCRdb recomputed calls from the PCR reads with MiXCR, one row per CDR3 protein. Among hundreds of thousands of distinct CDR3 sequences listed, roughly two fifths were seen once. This clonotype was picked up a small number of times. Its matching antigen is unknown. The V gene's germline CDR1 is SGHRS and CDR2 YFSETQ. The CDR3 contains 14 residues. This chain joins TRBV5-1 and TRBJ2-5; 11 bases are shared with TRBD2. The tail of the sequence fits TRBJ2-7 better, so the J call may be wrong. The specimen was blood. This TCR was recovered from a girl between 5 and 17 years old with multiple sclerosis. CDR3 region: CASSRIAGGYEQYF. CDR3 in DNA: TGCGCCAGCAGTCGGATAGCGGGAGGGTACGAGCAGTACTTC.